The 29 T cell receptor beta chains presented below share a single source sample, sequenced in a study of shared clonotypes between healthy human individuals. Repertoires were generated with immunoSEQ multiplex PCR, while TCRdb's copy carries only in-frame clones and drops some. The data show 500,000 or so clones, about 96% seen once. Specimen: naive CD4+ T cells sorted from blood. Documented subset: CD45RA+ positively selected. These receptor sequences come from a woman in her twenties or thirties in good health.

The chain uses TRBV11-2 and TRBJ1-1; D remains ambiguous. Germline CDR1 and CDR2: SGHAT and FQNNGV. This CDR3 has 11 amino acids. V lost 7 bases and J 8 bases, leaving 11 bases between the germline ends. CDR3 nucleotide sequence: TGTGCCAGCACCCCGGCTCAGGAAGCTTTCTTT. It yields the protein CASTPAQEAFF.

The rearrangement joins TRBV6-1 to TRBJ2-1; TRBD2 aligns across 8 bases. CDR3 length equals 15 residues. After removal of 8 bases from V and 3 bases from J, the junction contained 9 bases not matched to a gene. Germline V lookup: CDR1 MNHNS, CDR2 SASEGT. DNA for the CDR3: TGTGCCAGCGCCCACACCGGGACTAGCTACAATGAGCAGTTCTTC. It specifies CASAHTGTSYNEQFF.

V gene TRBV2 combines with J gene TRBJ1-4; D is uncertain. The CDR3 sequence is 14 residues long. V lost 6 bases and J 4 bases, leaving 12 bases between the germline ends. Germline V gene data show CDR1 as SNHLY and CDR2 as FYNNEI. CDR3 amino acids: CASRLTFGNEKLFF. The CDR3 bases are TGTGCCAGCAGACTTACATTCGGTAATGAAAAACTGTTTTTT.

This clone was seen only once. The CDR3: CASSLGTNPAPLHF. CDR3 nucleotide sequence: TGTGCCAGCAGTTTGGGGACCAATCCGGCACCCCTCCACTTT. The chain links TRBV28 to TRBJ1-6, with D possibly being TRBD1 (5 bases). Germline V CDR1 and CDR2: MDHEN, SYDVKM. Trimming pared 3 bases from V and 11 bases from J, leaving 14 bases between. The CDR3 is 14 residues long. Complete variable domain (other parts from reference TRBV28 and TRBJ1-6): DVKVTQSSRYLVKRTGEKVFLECVQDMDHENMFWYRQDPGLGLRLIYFSYDVKMKEKGDIPEGYSVSREKKERFSLILESASTNQTSMYLCASSLGTNPAPLHFGNGTRLTVT.

The rearrangement uses TRBV6-1 and TRBJ2-7; 11 bases map to TRBD2. The trim removed 2 bases at V and 4 bases at J, leaving 7 bases unmatched. CDR3 length equals 16 residues. The V gene's germline CDR1 is MNHNS and CDR2 SASEGT. The CDR3 sequence is CASSESLAGGGYEQYF. The CDR3 DNA sequence: TGTGCCAGCAGTGAATCCCTAGCGGGAGGAGGATACGAGCAGTACTTC.

The rearrangement links TRBV14 to TRBJ1-3; D call uncertain. The CDR3 sequence is 11 residues long. V was shortened by 8 bases and J by 7 bases, with 9 bases between the two germline ends. Per the germline V gene, CDR1 is SGHDN and CDR2 is FVKESK. This CDR3 reads CASGVANTIYF. In DNA, the CDR3 is TGTGCCAGCGGCGTCGCTAACACCATATATTTT.

The rearrangement uses TRBV25-1 and TRBJ2-3, with D perhaps matching TRBD1 (6 bases). The length of the CDR3 is 18 residues. Germline V gene data show CDR1 as MGHDK and CDR2 as SYGVNS. Trimming cost V 2 bases and J 1 base, with 19 bases left between them. This chain's CDR3 is CASSEGVPGVSRTDTQYF. The CDR3 nucleotides read TGTGCCAGCAGTGAAGGGGTCCCAGGGGTGTCCCGCACAGATACGCAGTATTTT.

There are a few counts of this clone. This sequence joins TRBV9 and TRBJ2-2; D remains unclear. This CDR3 comprises 12 residues. Trimming took off 2 bases at V and 8 bases at J, with 7 bases between the two ends. Germline CDR1 and CDR2: SGDLS and YYNGEE. The CDR3 loop reads CASSVIEGELFF. In nucleotides, the CDR3 is TGTGCCAGCAGCGTGATTGAGGGGGAGCTGTTTTTT.

The J gene is TRBJ1-3, the V gene TRBV19; 7 positions agree with TRBD1. CDR3 length: 17 residues. Germline V gives CDR1 LNHDA, CDR2 SQIVND (reference sequence). The junction had 12 bases not matched to a gene; V was cut back by 5 bases and J by 2 bases. CDR3 DNA sequence: TGTGCCAGTAGTTCCTCCTCAGGGGGTAGCACTGGAAACACCATATATTTT. The encoded protein is CASSSSSGGSTGNTIYF. The whole variable domain, filled in from reference TRBV19 and TRBJ1-3, reads DGGITQSPKYLFRKEGQNVTLSCEQNLNHDAMYWYRQDPGQGLRLIYYSQIVNDFQKGDIAEGYSVSREKKESFPLTVTSAQKNPTAFYLCASSSSSGGSTGNTIYFGEGSWLTVV.

The chain carries TRBV5-1 and TRBJ2-1, with 7 bases fitting TRBD1. This CDR3 has 14 residues. CDR1 is SGHRS, CDR2 YFSETQ, per germline. Trimming removed 7 bases from V and 1 base from J; junction bases left unmatched: 5. The CDR3 bases are TGCGCCAGCGCGACAGGGTGGTCCTACAATGAGCAGTTCTTC. Translating it yields CASATGWSYNEQFF.

V is TRBV11-1 and J is TRBJ2-5, with D possibly being TRBD2 (6 bases). The CDR3 sequence is 13 residues long. The ends were cut back, 4 bases at V and 3 bases at J, with 9 bases in the middle. Germline CDR1 SGHAT, CDR2 FQDESV (reference sequence). The CDR3 region is CASSSGLEETQYF. The CDR3, as DNA: TGTGCCAGCAGCTCGGGACTGGAAGAGACCCAGTACTTC.

V and J are TRBV16 and TRBJ1-5; 7 positions agree with TRBD1. V shed 6 bases, J shed 2 bases, and the junction held 13 bases outside the gene matches. The CDR3 has 17 amino acids. The germline gives CDR1 KGHSY, CDR2 FQNENV. CDR3 sequence reads: CASSRRDRKSGNQPQHF. Written as DNA, the CDR3 is TGTGCCAGCAGTCGAAGGGACAGAAAAAGTGGCAATCAGCCCCAGCATTTT.

The chain links TRBV14 to TRBJ1-5; D is undetermined. Trimming shortened V by 4 bases and J by 0 bases, and 4 bases separated the two germline ends. The germline V gene has CDR1 SGHDN and CDR2 FVKESK. This CDR3 is built from 13 residues. The CDR3 region has the DNA TGTGCCAGCAGCCGCAATAGCAATCAGCCCCAGCATTTT. Translating gives CASSRNSNQPQHF.

This clone appeared once. The chain combines TRBV7-3 with TRBJ2-3, with D perhaps matching TRBD1 or TRBD2 (5 bases each). V lost 5 bases, J lost 2 bases, and 17 bases lay in between. In germline, CDR1 is SGHTA, CDR2 FQGTGA. The CDR3 spans 16 residues. Written as DNA, the CDR3 is TGTGCCAGCAGCCCCGGGACCTTGTCAAACACAGATACGCAGTATTTT. Translating it yields CASSPGTLSNTDTQYF.

This clone appeared a single time. The chain links TRBV29-1 to TRBJ2-5; 7 positions agree with TRBD2. The assigned J gene may be wrong: the sequence end matches TRBJ2-7 better. CDR3 length: 15 residues. Germline V CDR1 and CDR2: SQVTM, ANQGSEA. CDR3 region: CSVARLAELSYEQYF. CDR3 in DNA: TGCAGCGTTGCACGTCTAGCGGAGCTCTCCTACGAGCAGTACTTC.

This chain joins TRBV20-1 and TRBJ2-3; unclear D gene. Germline V gene data show CDR1 as DFQATT and CDR2 as SNEGSKA (reference sequence). This CDR3 region has 10 residues. Trimming took 6 bases from V and 4 from J, leaving 5 bases between them. For the CDR3, the DNA is TGCAGTGCCCTGTCAGATACGCAGTATTTT. Protein: CSALSDTQYF.

J is TRBJ2-5 and V is TRBV28; unclear D gene. The end of the DNA fits TRBJ2-7 better, so the J call may be wrong. This CDR3 is 11 amino acids long. CDR1 is MDHEN and CDR2 is SYDVKM in the germline V gene. The CDR3 sequence is CASSNAYEQYF. The CDR3 DNA reads as TGTGCCAGCAGTAATGCCTACGAGCAGTACTTC.

The chain is built from TRBV28 and TRBJ2-1; 8 bases are shared with TRBD2. This CDR3 spans 14 amino acids. Germline V CDR1 and CDR2: MDHEN, SYDVKM. V was pared by 5 bases and J by 0 bases, with 0 bases of the junction left unmatched. The CDR3 sequence: CASSSGSSYNEQFF. DNA of the CDR3: TGTGCCAGCAGTAGCGGGAGCTCCTACAATGAGCAGTTCTTC.

The chain has TRBV5-4 and TRBJ2-7; D is unresolved. The germline gives CDR1 SGHNT, CDR2 YYREEE (reference sequence). The CDR3 contains 14 residues. Trimming stripped 5 bases from V and 0 bases from J, with 12 bases between. The CDR3 loop reads CASRETASSYEQYF. CDR3 in DNA: TGTGCCAGCAGAGAGACGGCTAGCTCCTACGAGCAGTACTTC. Using reference TRBV5-4 and TRBJ2-7 for the parts outside the CDR3, the full variable domain is ETGVTQSPTHLIKTRGQQVTLRCSSQSGHNTVSWYQQALGQGPQFIFQYYREEENGRGNFPPRFSGLQFPNYSSELNVNALELDDSALYLCASRETASSYEQYFGPGTRLTVT.

The chain is built from TRBV5-1 and TRBJ2-7, with D uncertain. V shed 2 bases and J shed 6 bases, with 18 bases lying between them. This CDR3 spans 15 amino acids. Germline V gene lookup returns CDR1 SGHRS and CDR2 YFSETQ. The CDR3 protein is CASSFFAVVDSEQYF. DNA of the CDR3: TGCGCCAGCAGCTTCTTTGCCGTCGTCGACTCCGAGCAGTACTTC. The variable domain in full, completed from reference TRBV5-1 and TRBJ2-7, reads KAGVTQTPRYLIKTRGQQVTLSCSPISGHRSVSWYQQTPGQGLQFLFEYFSETQRNKGNFPGRFSGRQFSNSRSEMNVSTLELGDSALYLCASSFFAVVDSEQYFGPGTRLTVT.

CDR3 sequence: CASSPASQGSYGYTF. CDR3 DNA: TGTGCCAGCTCACCAGCCTCGCAGGGGTCCTATGGCTACACCTTC. The rearrangement links TRBV18 to TRBJ1-2; D is perhaps TRBD1 (6 bases). Trimming removed 2 bases from V and 4 bases from J, with 14 bases in between. Germline CDR1 is KGHSH and CDR2 is LQKENI. This CDR3 comprises 15 residues.

The rearrangement uses TRBV19 and TRBJ1-1, with 9 nucleotides matching TRBD1. The junction had 5 bases not matched to a gene; V was cut back by 2 bases and J by 1 base. Germline V CDR1 and CDR2: LNHDA, SQIVND (reference sequence). The CDR3 loop spans 16 amino acids. CDR3 amino acids: CASSIPPTGGNTEAFF. CDR3 sequence (DNA): TGTGCCAGTAGTATACCTCCGACAGGGGGGAACACTGAAGCTTTCTTT.

The CDR3 DNA reads TGCGCCAGCAGCCGCATCTCTATGAACACTGAAGCTTTCTTT. Its translation: CASSRISMNTEAFF. The chain recombines TRBV5-1 with TRBJ1-1, with unresolved D. Germline CDR1 and CDR2: SGHRS and YFSETQ. The V end was cut by 4 bases, the J end by 0 bases, with 10 bases between. The CDR3 sequence is 14 residues long.

For the CDR3, the DNA is TGCGCCAGCAGCTTGCGGCAGGACGTTGGCTACACCTTC. Translating gives CASSLRQDVGYTF. The V call is TRBV5-1, the J call TRBJ1-2; D not certain. Trimming shortened V by 1 base and J by 7 bases, and 11 bases separated the two germline ends. CDR3 length equals 13 residues. Germline CDR1 is SGHRS and CDR2 is YFSETQ.

The rearrangement links TRBV15 to TRBJ2-2, with D unclear. Trimming removed 0 bases from V and 4 bases from J, with 3 bases in between. Germline V gene sequence: CDR1 LNHNV, CDR2 YYDKDF (reference sequence). The CDR3 consists of 13 residues. This CDR3 reads CATSRDGTGELFF. CDR3 sequence (DNA): TGTGCCACCAGCAGAGATGGCACCGGGGAGCTGTTTTTT.

The chain recombines TRBV13 with TRBJ1-2; tentative D call: TRBD1 (5 bases). The CDR3 is 14 residues long. Per germline, CDR1 PRHDT and CDR2 FYEKMQ (reference sequence). The V end was cut by 6 bases, the J end by 9 bases, with 20 bases between. The CDR3 nucleotides read TGTGCCAGCAGAAAAGCAGGGCAGGGACTTCGCTACACCTTC. It yields the protein CASRKAGQGLRYTF.

The V call is TRBV5-1, the J call TRBJ1-1; 7 bases are shared with TRBD1. This CDR3 comprises 15 residues. Germline V gene sequence: CDR1 SGHRS, CDR2 YFSETQ. The trim removed 4 bases at V and 2 bases at J, leaving 8 bases unmatched. In DNA, the CDR3 is TGCGCCAGCAGCACGGAAACAGGGGTTAACACTGAAGCTTTCTTT. Amino acid sequence: CASSTETGVNTEAFF.

This chain uses TRBV6-1 with TRBJ2-7; no reliable D call. The CDR3 length is 14 residues. Germline CDR1 reads MNHNS; CDR2 reads SASEGT. Trimming pared 4 bases from V and 1 base from J, leaving 11 bases between. The CDR3 bases are TGTGCCAGCAGTGTCAACTCGAATTCCTACGAGCAGTACTTC. As protein: CASSVNSNSYEQYF.

The V gene is TRBV19, the J gene TRBJ1-4, with D possibly matching TRBD1 (5 bases). The germline CDR1 and CDR2 sequences are LNHDA and SQIVND (reference sequence). This CDR3 spans 14 amino acids. Trimming took off 3 bases at V and 8 bases at J, with 13 bases between the two ends. The CDR3 nucleotides read TGTGCCAGTAGTATTACAGGACCGGGGGAAAAACTGTTTTTT. It specifies CASSITGPGEKLFF.